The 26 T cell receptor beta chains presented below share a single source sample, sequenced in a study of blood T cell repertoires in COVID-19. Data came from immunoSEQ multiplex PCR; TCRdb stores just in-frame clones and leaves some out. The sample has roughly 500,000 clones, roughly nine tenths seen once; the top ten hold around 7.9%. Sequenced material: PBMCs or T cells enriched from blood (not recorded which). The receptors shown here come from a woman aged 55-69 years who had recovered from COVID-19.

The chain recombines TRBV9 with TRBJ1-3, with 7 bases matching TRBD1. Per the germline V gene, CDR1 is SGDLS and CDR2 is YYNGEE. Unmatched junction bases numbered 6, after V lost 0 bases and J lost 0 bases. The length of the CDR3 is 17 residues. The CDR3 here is CASSVAPRTGSGNTIYF. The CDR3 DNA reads TGTGCCAGCAGCGTAGCCCCTCGGACAGGCTCTGGAAACACCATATATTTT. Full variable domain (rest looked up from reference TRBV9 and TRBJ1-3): DSGVTQTPKHLITATGQRVTLRCSPRSGDLSVYWYQQSLDQGLQFLIQYYNGEERAKGNILERFSAQQFPDLHSELNLSSLELGDSALYFCASSVAPRTGSGNTIYFGEGSWLTVV.

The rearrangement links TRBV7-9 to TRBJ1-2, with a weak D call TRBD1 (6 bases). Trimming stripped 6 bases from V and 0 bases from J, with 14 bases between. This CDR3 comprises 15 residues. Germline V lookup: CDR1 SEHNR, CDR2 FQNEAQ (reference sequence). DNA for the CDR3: TGTGCCAGCAGATCCTCAGGGGCTCCTAACTATGGCTACACCTTC. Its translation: CASRSSGAPNYGYTF.

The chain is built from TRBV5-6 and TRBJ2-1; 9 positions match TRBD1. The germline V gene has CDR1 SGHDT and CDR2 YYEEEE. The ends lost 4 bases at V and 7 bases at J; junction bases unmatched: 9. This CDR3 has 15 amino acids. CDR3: CASSPGPGTGNEQFF. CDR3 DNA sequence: TGTGCCAGCAGCCCCGGCCCCGGGACAGGGAATGAGCAGTTCTTC. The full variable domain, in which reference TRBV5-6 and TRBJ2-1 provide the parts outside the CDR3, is DAGVTQSPTHLIKTRGQQVTLRCSPKSGHDTVSWYQQALGQGPQFIFQYYEEEERQRGNFPDRFSGHQFPNYSSELNVNALLLGDSALYLCASSPGPGTGNEQFFGPGTRLTVL.

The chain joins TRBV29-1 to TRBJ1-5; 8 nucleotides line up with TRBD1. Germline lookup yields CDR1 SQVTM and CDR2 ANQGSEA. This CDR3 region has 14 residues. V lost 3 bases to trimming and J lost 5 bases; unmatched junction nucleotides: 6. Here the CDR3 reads CSVDRTGGDQPQHF. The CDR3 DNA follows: TGCAGCGTTGACCGTACAGGGGGAGATCAGCCCCAGCATTTT. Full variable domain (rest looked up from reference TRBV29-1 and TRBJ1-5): SAVISQKPSRDICQRGTSLTIQCQVDSQVTMMFWYRQQPGQSLTLIATANQGSEATYESGFVIDKFPISRPNLTFSTLTVSNMSPEDSSIYLCSVDRTGGDQPQHFGDGTRLSIL.

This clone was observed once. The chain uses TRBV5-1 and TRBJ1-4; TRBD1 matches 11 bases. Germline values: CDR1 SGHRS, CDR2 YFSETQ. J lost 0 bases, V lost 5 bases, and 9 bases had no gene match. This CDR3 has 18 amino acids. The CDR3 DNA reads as TGCGCCAGCAGGGGGACAGGGGGACAATTTGCAACTAATGAAAAACTGTTTTTT. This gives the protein CASRGTGGQFATNEKLFF.

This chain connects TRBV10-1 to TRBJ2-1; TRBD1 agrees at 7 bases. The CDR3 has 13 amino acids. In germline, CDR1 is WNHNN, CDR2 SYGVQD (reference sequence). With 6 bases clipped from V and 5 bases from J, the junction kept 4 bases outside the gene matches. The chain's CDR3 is CASRATGNNEQFF. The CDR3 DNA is TGCGCCAGCAGGGCGACAGGGAACAATGAGCAGTTCTTC.

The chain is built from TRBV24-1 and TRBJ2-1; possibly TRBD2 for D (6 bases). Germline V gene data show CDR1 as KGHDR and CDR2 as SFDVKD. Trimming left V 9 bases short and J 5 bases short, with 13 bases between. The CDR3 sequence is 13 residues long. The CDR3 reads CATGGSRDNEQFF. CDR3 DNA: TGTGCCACCGGAGGGTCCCGAGACAATGAGCAGTTCTTC.

For the CDR3, the DNA is TGTGCCAGCAGGAAAGGGGGCTTTACCGGGGAGCTGTTTTTT. It encodes CASRKGGFTGELFF. The chain recombines TRBV6-5 with TRBJ2-2; 7 bases are a match to TRBD1. Germline CDR1 reads MNHEY; CDR2 reads SVGAGI. The CDR3 runs 14 residues. The trim removed 6 bases at V and 5 bases at J, leaving 6 bases unmatched.

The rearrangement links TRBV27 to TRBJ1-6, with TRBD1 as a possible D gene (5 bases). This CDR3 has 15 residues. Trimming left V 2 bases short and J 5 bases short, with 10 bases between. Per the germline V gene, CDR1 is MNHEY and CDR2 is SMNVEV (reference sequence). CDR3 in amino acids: CASSLNRGNNSPLHF. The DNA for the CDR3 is TGTGCCAGCAGTTTAAATAGGGGCAATAATTCACCCCTCCACTTT.

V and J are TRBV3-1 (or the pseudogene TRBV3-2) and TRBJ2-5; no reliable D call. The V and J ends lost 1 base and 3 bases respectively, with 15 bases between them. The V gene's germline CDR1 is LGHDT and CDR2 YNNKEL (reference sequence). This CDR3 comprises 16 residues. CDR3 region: CASSQADWIWEETQYF. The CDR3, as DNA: TGTGCCAGCAGCCAAGCCGACTGGATTTGGGAAGAGACCCAGTACTTC.

CDR3 DNA: TGTGCCAGCAGTATAAGCGGGGGGGCCACCGAGACCCAGTACTTC. It is translated as CASSISGGATETQYF. V usage is TRBV6-5 and J usage is TRBJ2-5; 10 nucleotides line up with TRBD2. Germline values: CDR1 MNHEY, CDR2 SVGAGI. Losses at the gene ends were 5 bases for V and 5 bases for J; bases not matched to a gene: 8. This CDR3 is 15 amino acids long.

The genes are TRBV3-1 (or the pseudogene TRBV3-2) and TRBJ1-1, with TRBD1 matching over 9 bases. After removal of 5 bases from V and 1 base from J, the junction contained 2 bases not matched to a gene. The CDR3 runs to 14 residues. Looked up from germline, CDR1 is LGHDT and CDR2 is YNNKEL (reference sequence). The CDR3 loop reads CASSYRGRNTEAFF. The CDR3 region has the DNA TGTGCCAGCAGCTACAGGGGGCGGAACACTGAAGCTTTCTTT.

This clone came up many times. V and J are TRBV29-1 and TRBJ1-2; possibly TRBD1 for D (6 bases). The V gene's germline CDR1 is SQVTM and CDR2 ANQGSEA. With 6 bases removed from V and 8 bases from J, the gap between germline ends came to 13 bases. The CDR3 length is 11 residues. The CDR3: CSVPGGGGYTF. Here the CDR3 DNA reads TGCAGCGTCCCAGGTGGGGGCGGCTACACCTTC.

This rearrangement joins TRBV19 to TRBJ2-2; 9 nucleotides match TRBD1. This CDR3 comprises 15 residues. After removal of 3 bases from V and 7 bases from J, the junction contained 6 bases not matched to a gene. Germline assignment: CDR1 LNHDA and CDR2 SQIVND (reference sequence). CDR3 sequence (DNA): TGTGCCAGTAGTATCGACACAGGGGGCAGCGGGGAGCTGTTTTTT. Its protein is CASSIDTGGSGELFF.

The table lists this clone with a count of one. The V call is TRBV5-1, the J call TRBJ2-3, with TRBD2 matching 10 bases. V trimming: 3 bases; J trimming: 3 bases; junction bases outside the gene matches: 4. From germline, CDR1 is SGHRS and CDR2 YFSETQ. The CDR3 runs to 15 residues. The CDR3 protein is CASSSVSGGTDTQYF. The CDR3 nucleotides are TGCGCCAGCAGCTCGGTTAGCGGGGGGACAGATACGCAGTATTTT.

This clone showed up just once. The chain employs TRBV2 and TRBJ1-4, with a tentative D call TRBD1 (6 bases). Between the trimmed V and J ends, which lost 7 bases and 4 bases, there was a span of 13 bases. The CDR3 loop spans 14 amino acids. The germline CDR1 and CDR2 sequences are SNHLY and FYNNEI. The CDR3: CASTPQQGNEKLFF. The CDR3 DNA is TGTGCCAGCACCCCCCAACAGGGTAATGAAAAACTGTTTTTT.

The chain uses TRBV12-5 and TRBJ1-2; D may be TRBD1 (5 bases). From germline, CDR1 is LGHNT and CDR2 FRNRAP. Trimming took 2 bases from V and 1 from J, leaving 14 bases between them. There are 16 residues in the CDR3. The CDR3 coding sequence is TGTGCTAGTGGTTTGTATGGACATCAACTTAACTATGGCTACACCTTC. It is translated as CASGLYGHQLNYGYTF.

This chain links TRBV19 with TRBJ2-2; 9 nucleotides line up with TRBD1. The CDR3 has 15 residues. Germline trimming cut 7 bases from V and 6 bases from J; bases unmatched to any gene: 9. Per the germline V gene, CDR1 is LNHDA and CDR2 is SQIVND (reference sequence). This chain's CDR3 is CASNPPGQGSGELFF. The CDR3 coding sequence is TGTGCCAGTAACCCGCCGGGACAGGGTTCCGGGGAGCTGTTTTTT.

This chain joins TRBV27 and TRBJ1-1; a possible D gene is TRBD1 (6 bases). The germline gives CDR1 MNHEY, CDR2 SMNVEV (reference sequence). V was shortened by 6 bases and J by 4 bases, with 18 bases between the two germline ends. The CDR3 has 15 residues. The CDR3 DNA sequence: TGTGCCAGCAGCCCCCGGACAGTTCTGGGCACTGAAGCTTTCTTT. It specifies CASSPRTVLGTEAFF.

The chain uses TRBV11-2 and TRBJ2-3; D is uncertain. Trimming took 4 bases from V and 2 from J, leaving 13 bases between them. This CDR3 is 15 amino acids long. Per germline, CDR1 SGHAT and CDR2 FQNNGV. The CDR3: CASSSYSRITDTQYF. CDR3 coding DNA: TGTGCCAGCAGCTCCTATAGCCGAATCACAGATACGCAGTATTTT.

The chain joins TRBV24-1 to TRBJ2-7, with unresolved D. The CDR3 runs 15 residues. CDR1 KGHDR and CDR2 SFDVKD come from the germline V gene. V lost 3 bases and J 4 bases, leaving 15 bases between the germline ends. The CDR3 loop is CATSDPRSRFYEQYF. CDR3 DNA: TGTGCCACCAGTGATCCCCGGAGCCGCTTTTACGAGCAGTACTTC.

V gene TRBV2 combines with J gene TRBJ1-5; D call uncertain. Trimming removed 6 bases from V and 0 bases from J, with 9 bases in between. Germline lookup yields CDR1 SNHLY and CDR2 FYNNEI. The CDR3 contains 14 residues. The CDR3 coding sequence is TGTGCCAGCAGAGACCGGGGTAGCAATCAGCCCCAGCATTTT. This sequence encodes CASRDRGSNQPQHF.

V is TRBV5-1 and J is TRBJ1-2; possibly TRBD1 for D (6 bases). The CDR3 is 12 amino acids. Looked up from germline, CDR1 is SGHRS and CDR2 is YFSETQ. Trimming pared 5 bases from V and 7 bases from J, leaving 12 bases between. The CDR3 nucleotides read TGCGCCAGCAGAGAGGGGGTCACTGGCTACACCTTC. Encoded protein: CASREGVTGYTF.

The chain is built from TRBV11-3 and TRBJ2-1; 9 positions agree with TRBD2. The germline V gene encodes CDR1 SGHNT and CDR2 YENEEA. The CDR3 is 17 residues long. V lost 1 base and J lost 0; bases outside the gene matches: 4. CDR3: CASSLGSRGGSYNEQFF. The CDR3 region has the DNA TGTGCCAGCAGCTTAGGCTCGCGGGGGGGCTCCTACAATGAGCAGTTCTTC.

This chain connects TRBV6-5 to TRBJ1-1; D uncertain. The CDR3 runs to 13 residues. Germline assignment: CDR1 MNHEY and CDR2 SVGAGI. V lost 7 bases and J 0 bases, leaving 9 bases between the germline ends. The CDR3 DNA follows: TGTGCCAGCACTCCTACTATGAACACTGAAGCTTTCTTT. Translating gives CASTPTMNTEAFF.

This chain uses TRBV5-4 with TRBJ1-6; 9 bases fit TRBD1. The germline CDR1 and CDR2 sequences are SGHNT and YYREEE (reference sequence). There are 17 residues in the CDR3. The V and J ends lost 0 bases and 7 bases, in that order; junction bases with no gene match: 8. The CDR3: CASSLDPGTGLNSPLHF. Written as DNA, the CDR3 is TGTGCCAGCAGCTTGGATCCTGGGACAGGGCTGAATTCACCCCTCCACTTT.